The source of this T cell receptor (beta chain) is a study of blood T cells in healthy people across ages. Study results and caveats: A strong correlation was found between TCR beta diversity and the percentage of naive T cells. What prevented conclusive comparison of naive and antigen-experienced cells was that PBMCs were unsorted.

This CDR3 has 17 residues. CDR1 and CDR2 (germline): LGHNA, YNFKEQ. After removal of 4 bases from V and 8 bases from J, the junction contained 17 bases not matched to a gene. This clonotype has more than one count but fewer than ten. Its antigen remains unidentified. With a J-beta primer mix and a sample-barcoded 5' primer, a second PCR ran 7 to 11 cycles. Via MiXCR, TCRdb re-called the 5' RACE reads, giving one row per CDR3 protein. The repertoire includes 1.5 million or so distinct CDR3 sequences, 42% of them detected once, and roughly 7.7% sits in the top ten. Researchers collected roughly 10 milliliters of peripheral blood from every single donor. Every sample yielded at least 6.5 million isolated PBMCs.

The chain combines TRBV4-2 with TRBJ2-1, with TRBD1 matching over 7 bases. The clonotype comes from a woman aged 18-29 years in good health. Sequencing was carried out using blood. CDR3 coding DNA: TGTGCCAGCAGCCTAGGCTCCTTGGGACAGCCTCCGCATGAGCAGTTCTTC. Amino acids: CASSLGSLGQPPHEQFF.